This TCR beta chain comes out of a study of blood T cell repertoires in COVID-19. Study-wide background: Italy, Spain and the United States were the sources of the convalescent and acute COVID-19 samples.

Per the original methods: From reference gene primer amplification, estimates of nucleated cell counts were derived. Data came from immunoSEQ multiplex PCR; TCRdb stores just in-frame clones and leaves some out. V and J calls plus clone size are reproduced from that table; the DNA served to infer D and trimming. Found here are 250,000 to 350,000 clones, around 83% of them singletons; the top ten hold approximately 1.3%. CDR3 length: 14 amino acids. Germline-derived CDR1 and CDR2 are LGHNA and YSLEER. V lost 3 bases to trimming and J lost 8 bases; unmatched junction nucleotides: 6. This receptor was taken from a woman between 45 and 60 years old with acute or convalescent COVID-19. The V gene is TRBV4-3, the J gene TRBJ1-2; 10 bases agree with TRBD1. Material for sequencing was peripheral blood. DNA for the CDR3: TGCGCCAGCAGCCACTTTAGACAGGGGGCCGGCTACACCTTC. It yields the protein CASSHFRQGAGYTF.